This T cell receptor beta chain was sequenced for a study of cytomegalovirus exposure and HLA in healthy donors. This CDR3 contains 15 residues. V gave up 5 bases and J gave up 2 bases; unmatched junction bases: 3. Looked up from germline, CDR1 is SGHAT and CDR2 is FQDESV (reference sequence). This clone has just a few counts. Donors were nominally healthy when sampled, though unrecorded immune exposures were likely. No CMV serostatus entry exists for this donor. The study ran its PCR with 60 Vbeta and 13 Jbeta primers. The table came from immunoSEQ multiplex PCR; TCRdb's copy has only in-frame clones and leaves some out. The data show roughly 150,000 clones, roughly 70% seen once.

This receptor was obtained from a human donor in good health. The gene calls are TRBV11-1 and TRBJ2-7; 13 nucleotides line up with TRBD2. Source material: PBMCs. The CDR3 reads CASSQTSGRAYEQYF. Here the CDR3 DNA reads TGTGCCAGCAGCCAAACTAGCGGGAGGGCCTACGAGCAGTACTTC.